These 5 T cell receptor beta chains share one sample of origin, sequenced in a study of CD8 T cells in ankylosing spondylitis. Study-wide results and limits: Blood from ankylosing spondylitis patients appeared to carry a characteristic roughly 8-variant TCR beta motif.

TCRdb passed the 5' RACE reads through MiXCR, listing each CDR3 protein once. The sample records about 540,000 distinct CDR3 sequences, approximately 12% being singletons. No cognate antigen is known for these TCRs. The sample taken for sequencing was blood, either unsorted or a sorted T cell fraction (not recorded which). These receptors were collected from a male donor with ankylosing spondylitis.

V and J are TRBV5-4 and TRBJ2-1, with TRBD2 identical over 8 bases. The length of the CDR3 is 15 residues. Trimming took 4 bases from V and 4 from J; bases not matched to a gene: 7. Germline CDR1 reads SGHNT; CDR2 reads YYREEE (reference sequence). Written as DNA, the CDR3 is TGTGCCAGCAGCGCGGGAGGAGGGGATTACAATGAGCAGTTCTTC. Amino acids: CASSAGGGDYNEQFF.

Only a few counts were recorded for this clonotype. The chain is built from TRBV14 and TRBJ1-2; D ambiguous. Between the trimmed V and J ends, which lost 3 bases and 2 bases, there was a span of 13 bases. The CDR3 spans 15 residues. In germline, CDR1 is SGHDN, CDR2 FVKESK. For the CDR3, the DNA is TGTGCCAGCAGCCACCTGACCGATAAAAACTATGGCTACACCTTC. Amino acid sequence: CASSHLTDKNYGYTF.

The gene calls are TRBV9 and TRBJ1-6, with D perhaps matching TRBD1 (6 bases). This CDR3 has 16 residues. Germline-derived CDR1 and CDR2 are SGDLS and YYNGEE. Trimming took 3 bases from V and 6 from J, leaving 16 bases between them. CDR3 in DNA: TGTGCCAGCAGCGCTTCGACAGGAAATCTTAATTCACCCCTCCACTTT. It yields the protein CASSASTGNLNSPLHF.

The CDR3 bases are TGTGCCAGCAGCTGGACAGGGATCCCCTATGGCTACACCTTC. It translates to CASSWTGIPYGYTF. The rearrangement links TRBV5-6 to TRBJ1-2; 8 bases align to TRBD1. J gave up 4 bases and V 3 bases, and 5 bases lay outside the gene matches. CDR3 size: 14 residues. The germline gives CDR1 SGHDT, CDR2 YYEEEE.

This clonotype was counted once. V usage is TRBV24-1 and J usage is TRBJ2-5, with a weak D call TRBD2 (7 bases). Germline assignment: CDR1 KGHDR and CDR2 SFDVKD. Deletions cut 5 bases from V and 1 base from J, with 13 bases between. The CDR3 is made up of 15 amino acids. In DNA, the CDR3 is TGTGCCACCAGTGTCGGGCGGGGGCCCCAAGAGACCCAGTACTTC. This codes for CATSVGRGPQETQYF.